This record looks at one TCR beta chain sequence and its context. The table lists this clone with a few counts. Its specific antigen is unknown. Qualities for individual bases were not recorded, and no much larger clone is one base off. The cohort was made up of 650 to 700 healthy bone marrow donors. At the time of sampling, all cohort members were nominally healthy, though unrecorded immune exposures were likely present. The donor was CMV seropositive and was included in the group of approximately 300 seropositive cohort members. Every donor gave a peripheral blood sample, and the peripheral blood mononuclear cells from that sample were used for TCR beta sequencing. The Qiagen DNeasy Blood Extraction Kit was used to extract genomic DNA from the blood cell samples. The library was built by means of the immunoSEQ multiplex PCR assay. For the multiplex PCR, a mixture combining 60 forward primers for TCR Vbeta segments and 13 reverse primers for TCR Jbeta segments was used. The CDR3 region of rearranged TCR beta genes was amplified from genomic DNA by a multiplex PCR assay. On the Illumina HiSeq System, the amplified TCR beta libraries were sequenced as 87-base-pair reads. For the original study's pipeline: In a later analysis, tens of millions of unique TCR beta chains were counted across the 666 repertoires, and roughly 11 million of these chains were shared by at least two donors. A nearest-neighbor algorithm error-corrected the raw reads and collapsed the reads into unique sequences, merging closely related sequences to remove PCR and sequencing errors. To assign V, D and J gene segments, CDR3 sequences were aligned to IMGT reference sequences. For a sequence to be retained, a match of at least six nucleotides was required to both a V gene segment and a J gene segment. A rearrangement counted as productive if the CDR3 had no stop codons and remained in frame with V and J, and every other rearrangement counted as non-productive. CDR3 was defined according to IMGT convention as the region running from the second conserved V-encoded cysteine to the conserved J-encoded phenylalanine. The earlier analysis of a few hundred of the donors excluded any sequence lacking an unambiguous match to a single V gene segment. An earlier analysis of some 500 of the donors classified V segments as functional when productive rearrangements were above 56.7% and as segregating when the standard deviation between donors was above 5%. A statistical classification framework was built to diagnose cytomegalovirus status from the catalog of TCR beta chain sequences. In a later analysis, TCR nucleotide sequences were compared against IMGT/GENE-DB human TR gene sequences so that V and J genes could be assigned. A later analysis assigned CDR3 sequences and most-parsimonious VDJ recombination scenarios with the TCRdist pipeline. In a later analysis, every TCR beta chain was defined by the combination of its CDR3 amino acid sequence and its V-gene family, and reads without a unique V-gene family were dropped. To address suspected cross-contamination and a sequencing artifact, a later analysis removed 592 highly shared, low-generation-probability nucleotide sequences. In a later analysis, a clonal expansion index for each public chain was calculated from normalized within-repertoire ranks of inferred template counts. In a later analysis, generation probabilities were computed using a VDJ recombination model fitted to out-of-frame rearrangements, and the results were checked against IGoR. In a later analysis, hypergeometric tests were used to score TCR-TCR, TCR-HLA and TCR-CMV co-occurrence, with a repertoire-size bias correction applied to TCR pairs. In a later analysis, false discovery rates were estimated by permuting HLA or CMV assignments 20 times. In a later analysis, co-occurring TCRs were grouped using DBSCAN, with TCRdist sequence similarity added in when clustering inside HLA-allele-positive subsets. Repertoires with fewer than 30,000 or more than 120,000 public chains, plus five repertoires with anomalous nucleotide sharing, were excluded from co-occurrence clustering. The immuneACCESS repertoire file appears here via TCRdb, limited to in-frame rearrangements. These files lack a portion of the clones; in checked studies, under half of the deficit traces to unresolved V genes, and the cause of the others is not known. For V, J and clone size, that table is used; D and trimming come from the DNA. The sample records 95,000 to 150,000 clones, roughly 73% of which are singletons. The top ten clones comprise about 4.5% of the sample.

V loses 9 bases, J loses 1 base, and the germline ends lie 15 bases apart. CDR1 is given as ENHRY and CDR2 as SYGVKD, both from the germline V gene. From cysteine to phenylalanine, the CDR3 is 14 amino acids long. The read is trimmed to its CDR3 DNA, 42 bases read in frame from base 1. The sample comes from a study of cytomegalovirus exposure and HLA in healthy donors (TCRdb year 2017). About the investigation overall: In an earlier analysis of roughly 590 of the donors, roughly 300 Gb of sequence data and 90 million to 120 million unique TCR beta sequences from roughly 200 million T cells were reported. Approximately 310 gigabases of sequencing data and approximately 85 million unique TCR sequences were included in an early release covering about 700 HLA-typed donors. The genetic ancestry cluster associated with self-reported Caucasian donors included approximately 85% of the roughly 400 genotyped donors. The aim of the study was to test whether cataloging public T cell receptors could identify signatures of past pathogen exposure. Using immunosequencing, the study profiled T cell repertoires from some 670 subjects and related those repertoires to cytomegalovirus serostatus. A separate validation cohort of some 130 different subjects was used in addition to the approximately 670-subject first cohort. The study combined high-throughput TCR immunosequencing, statistical association of individual TCRs with disease status, and machine learning to predict cytomegalovirus infection status. To study patterns of TCR occurrence, a later analysis re-analyzed previously published TCR beta repertoires from 600 to 750 donors and added high-resolution HLA genotyping. Rather than drawing on any new phenotypic data, the later analysis identified candidate immune exposures from TCR beta sequences and the way those sequences occurred across donors. An earlier analysis of fewer than 700 of the donors applied high-throughput TCR beta sequencing to assess whether each TCR beta V gene segment acted as functional or pseudogenic. Donor age, sex, ethnicity and CMV serostatus were compiled alongside the repertoire data. In a later genetic analysis, genome-wide SNP genotypes for 398 of the 666 donors were used, and that subset was treated as a discovery cohort. All discovery cohort repertoires had been generated on a single sequencing platform. HLA typing included class I and class II loci at four-digit resolution. The number of donors typed differed by locus, with 629-630 for A, B, C, DRB1 and DQB1, 522 for DQA1, approximately 580 for DPA1, and approximately 470 for DPB1. Because of strong linkage in the cohort, five DR-DQ haplotypes were treated as single units for association and clustering. On average, approximately 250,000 unique TCR beta nucleotide sequences were sequenced per donor among 398 genotyped donors of the cohort, with 15% to 20% of those sequences being non-productive. Overall results and qualifications from the work: The presence/absence analyses assumed that sequencing depth was roughly uniform across donors, and that assumption may not be true. In both the original and validation cohorts, the classifier was reported to diagnose cytomegalovirus status with high specificity and sensitivity. Most CMV-associated TCR beta chains appeared to be HLA-restricted in a later analysis, and the HLA associations seemed to be driven largely by CMV exposure. CMV serostatus was the only immune exposure information available for the cohort. V-gene and J-gene trimming of TCR beta chains was associated with a missense DCLRE1C variant in a later genetic analysis, and the association was replicated in an independent cohort. In the study, approximately 150 TCR beta chains were listed as associated with cytomegalovirus. In a later analysis, several top co-occurrence clusters were reported to appear linked to parvovirus B19, influenza, CMV and Epstein-Barr virus. Over 15 rarely observed V segments, including chromosome 9 orphons, were excluded from the earlier analysis of about 500 of the donors because counts were too low. When HLA alleles, especially DR and DQ, strongly co-occurred, TCR associations were difficult to assign to individual alleles. While some public TCRs were present in many individuals, most TCR sequences turned up only very rarely across donors. Linkage disequilibrium might explain the correlated functional status among segregating V segments, but an unknown experimental factor could not be ruled out. The cohort was sequenced for TCR beta chains only, and without alpha or paired-chain data the features that could be detected were limited. In a later analysis, 16,951 TCR beta sequences were associated with specific HLA alleles at a false discovery rate of 0.05. A further reported finding was that TCR beta sequences accurately predicted the HLA-A and HLA-B alleles for most subjects in the first cohort. In a later genetic analysis, fewer N-insertions in productive TCRs were reported among donors in an Asian-associated ancestry cluster than the roughly 710-donor mean. A group of highly shared sequence variants was considered likely to be a technical artifact of the sequencing pipeline. Some IMGT-functional V segments, including TRBV6-2 and TRBV6-3, could not be told apart with the 87-base-pair reads, so those segments were excluded. In an earlier analysis of some 500 of the donors, most TCR beta V segments were observed in productive rearrangements about 87% or about 30% of the time, broadly matching IMGT annotations. A few of the identified cytomegalovirus-associated TCR beta chains were confirmed in vitro to be specific for cytomegalovirus antigens. Because HLA typing was unavailable for some donors at each locus, only the typed subset was used in association tests. Compared with equally common non-associated chains, HLA-associated TCR beta chains in a later analysis were more clonally expanded and had lower generation probabilities. It was suggested by the authors that the approach could potentially be generalized to other disease states and immunological phenotypes. In a later analysis, TCR association rates were found to vary across HLA loci, with the most associated TCRs seen for DRB1 alleles and the fewest for HLA-C alleles.

The sample consisted of PBMCs. The chain is assembled from TRBV10-3 and TRBJ2-5; the D segment could be TRBD1, given 5 matching bases. The clonotype originates from a man aged 55 to 70 in good health and CMV-seropositive. The DNA sequence is as follows: TGTGCCATTGGACAAACGGAGATCCAAGAGACCCAGTACTTC. This codes for CAIGQTEIQETQYF.